This T cell receptor (beta chain) came from a study of blood T cell repertoires in COVID-19. Study at large: The United States, Italy and Spain supplied acute and convalescent COVID-19 samples. T cells, B-cell-depleted T cells, or PBMCs provided the cDNA or gDNA that served as material.

Clinical history as reported by participants underpinned cohort assignment. Recovered participants had two consecutive negative NP/OP PCR tests, healthcare professional clearance, or symptom resolution. TCRdb keeps only in-frame clones here, not all; method: immunoSEQ multiplex PCR. In the table there are 150,000 to 200,000 clones, 75% to 85% of which are singletons. V dropped 4 bases and J dropped 6; count of bases not matched to a gene: 6. The CDR3 length is 14 residues. The germline V gene has CDR1 GTSNPN and CDR2 SVGIG (reference sequence). Sequencing was done on a sample of PBMCs or T cells enriched from blood (not recorded which). This rearrangement joins TRBV30 to TRBJ1-3, with 10 bases matching TRBD1. This sequence originates from a man in his forties or fifties who had recovered from COVID-19. This CDR3 reads CAWTEGTGVNTIYF. In DNA form, the CDR3 reads TGTGCCTGGACCGAGGGGACAGGGGTAAACACCATATATTTT.